This T cell receptor (beta chain) was profiled in a study of patients and donors after allogeneic stem cell transplantation. This clonotype turned up a few times. J lost 5 bases, V lost 1 base, and 6 bases had no gene match. This CDR3 spans 16 amino acids. Germline CDR1 and CDR2: LNHNV and YYDKDF (reference sequence). TCRdb re-analysed the RT-PCR reads in MiXCR, keeping a single row per CDR3 protein. The sample has 90,000 to 130,000 distinct CDR3 sequences; roughly 35% are singletons. Sequences were obtained from blood, either unsorted or a sorted T cell fraction (not recorded which). The rearrangement uses TRBV15 and TRBJ2-1, with TRBD2 matching over 9 bases. The TCR originated in a human donor who was either an allogeneic HSCT recipient or a stem cell or donor lymphocyte infusion donor (not recorded which). It is not recorded whose cells these are; they may come from a transplant donor. The CDR3: CATSRVSAGGHNEQFF. CDR3 sequence (DNA): TGTGCCACCAGCAGAGTCTCAGCGGGAGGTCACAATGAGCAGTTCTTC.